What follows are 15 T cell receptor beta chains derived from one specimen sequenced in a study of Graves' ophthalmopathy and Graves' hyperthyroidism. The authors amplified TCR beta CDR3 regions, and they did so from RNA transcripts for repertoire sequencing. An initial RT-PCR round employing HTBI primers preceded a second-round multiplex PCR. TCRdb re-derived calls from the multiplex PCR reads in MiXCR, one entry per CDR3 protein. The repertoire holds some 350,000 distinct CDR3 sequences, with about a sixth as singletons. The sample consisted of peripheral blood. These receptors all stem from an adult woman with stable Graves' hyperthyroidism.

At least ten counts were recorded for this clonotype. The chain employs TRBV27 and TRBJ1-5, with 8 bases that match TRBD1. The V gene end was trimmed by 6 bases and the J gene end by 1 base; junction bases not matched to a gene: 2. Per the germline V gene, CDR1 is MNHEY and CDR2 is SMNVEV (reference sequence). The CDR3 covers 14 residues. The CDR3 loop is CASRTGVSNQPQHF. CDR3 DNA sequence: TGTGCCAGCAGGACAGGGGTGAGCAATCAGCCCCAGCATTTT.

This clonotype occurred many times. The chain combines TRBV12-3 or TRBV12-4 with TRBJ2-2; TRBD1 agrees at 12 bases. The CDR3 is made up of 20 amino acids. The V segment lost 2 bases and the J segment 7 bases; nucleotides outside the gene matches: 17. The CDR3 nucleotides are TGTGCCAGCAGTTTAAACCCAACTTGGGGACAGGGGGCTTTGGTCGGGGAGCTGTTTTTT. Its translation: CASSLNPTWGQGALVGELFF.

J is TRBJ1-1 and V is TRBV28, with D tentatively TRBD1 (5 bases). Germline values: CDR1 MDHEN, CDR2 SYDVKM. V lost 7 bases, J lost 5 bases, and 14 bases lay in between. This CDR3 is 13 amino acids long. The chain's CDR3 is CASIGASRTEAFF. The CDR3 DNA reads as TGTGCCAGCATCGGGGCCAGTAGGACTGAAGCTTTCTTT.

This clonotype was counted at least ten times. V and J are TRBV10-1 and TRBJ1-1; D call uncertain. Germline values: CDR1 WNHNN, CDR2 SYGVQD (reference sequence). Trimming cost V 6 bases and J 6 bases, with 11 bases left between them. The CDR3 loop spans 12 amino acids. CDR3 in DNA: TGCGCCAGCAGAGAGGACTTCGCTGAAGCTTTCTTT. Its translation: CASREDFAEAFF.

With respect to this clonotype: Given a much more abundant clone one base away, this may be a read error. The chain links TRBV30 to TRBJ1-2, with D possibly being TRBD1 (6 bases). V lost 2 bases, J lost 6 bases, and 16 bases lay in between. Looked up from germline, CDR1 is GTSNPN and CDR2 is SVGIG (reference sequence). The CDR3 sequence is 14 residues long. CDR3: CAWSRGGGYHGYTF. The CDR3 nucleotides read TGTGCCTGGAGTCGAGGGGGAGGCTACCATGGCTACACCTTC.

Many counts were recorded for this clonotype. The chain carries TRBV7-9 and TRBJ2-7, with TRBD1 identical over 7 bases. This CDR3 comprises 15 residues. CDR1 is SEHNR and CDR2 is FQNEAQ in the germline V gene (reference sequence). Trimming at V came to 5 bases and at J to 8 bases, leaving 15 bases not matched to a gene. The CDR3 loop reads CASSQPRGQITQQYF. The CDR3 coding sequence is TGTGCCAGCAGCCAGCCCCGGGGACAGATCACCCAGCAGTACTTC. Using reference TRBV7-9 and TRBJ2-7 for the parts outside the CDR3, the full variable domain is DTGVSQNPRHKITKRGQNVTFRCDPISEHNRLYWYRQTLGQGPEFLTYFQNEAQLEKSRLLSDRFSAERPKGSFSTLEIQRTEQGDSAMYLCASSQPRGQITQQYFGPGTRLTVT.

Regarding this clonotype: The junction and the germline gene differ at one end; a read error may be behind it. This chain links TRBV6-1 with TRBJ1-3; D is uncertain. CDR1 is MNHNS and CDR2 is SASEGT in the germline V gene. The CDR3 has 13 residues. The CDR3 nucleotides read TGTGCCAGCAGCTGGATCTCTGGAAACACCATATGTTTT. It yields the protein CASSWISGNTICF.

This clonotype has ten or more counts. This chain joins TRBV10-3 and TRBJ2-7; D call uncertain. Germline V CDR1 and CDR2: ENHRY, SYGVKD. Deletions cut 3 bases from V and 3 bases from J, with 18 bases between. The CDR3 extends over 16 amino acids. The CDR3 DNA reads TGTGCCATCAGTGAAAATTACCCCGAGCAGCTCTACGAGCAGTACTTC. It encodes CAISENYPEQLYEQYF.

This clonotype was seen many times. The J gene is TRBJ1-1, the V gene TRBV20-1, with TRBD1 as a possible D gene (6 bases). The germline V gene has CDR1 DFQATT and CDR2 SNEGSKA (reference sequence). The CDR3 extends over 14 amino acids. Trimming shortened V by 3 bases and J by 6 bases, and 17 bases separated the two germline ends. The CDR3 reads CSARDVRGLAEAFF. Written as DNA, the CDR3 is TGCAGTGCTAGGGACGTCAGGGGATTGGCTGAAGCTTTCTTT.

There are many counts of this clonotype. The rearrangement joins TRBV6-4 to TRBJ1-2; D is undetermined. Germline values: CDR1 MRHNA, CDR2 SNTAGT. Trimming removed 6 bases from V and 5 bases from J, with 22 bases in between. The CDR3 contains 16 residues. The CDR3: CASSYKTSPGCYGYTF. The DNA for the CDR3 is TGTGCCAGCAGCTACAAAACATCCCCGGGGTGTTATGGCTACACCTTC.

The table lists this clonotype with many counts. The CDR3 loop is CASSLSREGETQYF. In DNA, the CDR3 is TGTGCCAGCAGTTTATCGAGGGAGGGGGAGACCCAGTACTTC. The chain is built from TRBV27 and TRBJ2-5; 7 positions agree with TRBD2. This CDR3 contains 14 residues. Germline V gene lookup returns CDR1 MNHEY and CDR2 SMNVEV (reference sequence). V lost 0 bases, J lost 5 bases, and 3 bases stayed unmatched.

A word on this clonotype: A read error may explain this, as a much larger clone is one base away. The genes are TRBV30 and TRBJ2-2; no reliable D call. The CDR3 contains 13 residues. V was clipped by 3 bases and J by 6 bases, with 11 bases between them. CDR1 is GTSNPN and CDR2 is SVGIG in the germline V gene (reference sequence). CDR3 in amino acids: CAWRLVGAGELFF. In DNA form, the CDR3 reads TGTGCCTGGAGGTTGGTAGGAGCCGGGGAGCTGTTTTTT.

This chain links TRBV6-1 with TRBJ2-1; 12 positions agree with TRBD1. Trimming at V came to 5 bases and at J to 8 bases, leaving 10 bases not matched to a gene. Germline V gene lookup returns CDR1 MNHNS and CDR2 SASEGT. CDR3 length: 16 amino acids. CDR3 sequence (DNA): TGTGCCAGCAGTAGAAGCGGGGGACAGGGGGCACATGAGCAGTTCTTC. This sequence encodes CASSRSGGQGAHEQFF.

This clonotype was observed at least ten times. CDR3 in DNA: TGTGCCAGCAGTTTGAGGAGCTCCTATGGCTACACCTTC. Protein: CASSLRSSYGYTF. V and J are TRBV28 and TRBJ1-2; D remains ambiguous. From germline, CDR1 is MDHEN and CDR2 SYDVKM. The CDR3 sequence is 13 residues long. Trimming cost V 3 bases and J 4 bases, with 9 bases left between them.

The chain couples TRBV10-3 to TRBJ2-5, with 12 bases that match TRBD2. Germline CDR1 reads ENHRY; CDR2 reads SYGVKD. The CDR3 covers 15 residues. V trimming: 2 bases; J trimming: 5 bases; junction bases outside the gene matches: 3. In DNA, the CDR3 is TGTGCCATCAGTGAGCGGACTAGCGGGGCGGAGACCCAGTACTTC. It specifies CAISERTSGAETQYF.